This TCR beta chain was identified during a study of cytotoxic CD8 clonotypes in ibrutinib-treated CLL (dated by TCRdb to about 2021). Context from the whole study: The cohort had over ten relapsed/refractory and roughly 15 treatment-naive patients; some 17 were IGHV unmutated. Response samples were obtained after a median of around 11 months of treatment, with a range of roughly 6 to 36 months. Of the approximately 87 participants in the trial, roughly 26 had longitudinal samples available. Partial responses were observed in roughly 24 patients and complete responses in 2; after a median follow-up of roughly 62 months, remission was maintained in approximately 15 patients and progression was observed in approximately twelve. An average of roughly 270,000 productive templates and some 100,000 productive rearrangements was obtained per sample. Cryopreserved peripheral blood mononuclear cells were obtained prior to treatment, at the time of response, and at either disease progression or sustained remission. Here is what the overall study found, with its caveats: Public clonotypes were found to be uncommon and were observed to contract or remain stable during treatment; the increase in clonality was shown to reflect expansion of private clonotypes at ibrutinib response. Baseline clonality was found to be higher than that of age-matched healthy donors and was strongly correlated with circulating CD8+ T-cell counts. Lymph node repertoires were not examined, and the timing of sampling was not matched between patients in sustained remission and those whose disease progressed. An increase in clonality was observed at ibrutinib response, with clonality remaining stable during sustained remission and falling back toward baseline at progression.

For TCR beta library preparation, 1.5 to 2 micrograms of genomic DNA was extracted from cryopreserved PBMCs. High-throughput TCR beta sequencing was performed on longitudinal blood samples from CLL patients receiving ibrutinib monotherapy. The patients took part in an open-label, single-center phase 2 trial of ibrutinib monotherapy. Remarks on this clone: Its antigen has not been determined. No clone much larger than this one lies a single base away; base qualities are absent.

A distance of 15 bases separates the germline ends of V and J, which lose 7 bases and 0 bases respectively. The germline V gene (reference sequence) provides CDR1 LNHDA and CDR2 SQIVND. The CDR3 measures 15 amino acids from cysteine to phenylalanine. Just CDR3 DNA is preserved here, 45 bases in frame from base 1. On a MiSeq, deep resolution sequencing aimed for a depth between 1 in 1 million and 1 in 200,000 T cells, with each clonotype covered 10x on average. TCR beta libraries were generated with the immunoSEQ hsTCRB Kit. The original pipeline was this. The data were analyzed with ImmunoSEQ Analyzer and ImmunoSEQ Data Assistant, and V, D and J gene assignments followed IMGT definitions. Clonality, with values ranging from 0 to 1, was calculated as one minus the normalized Shannon entropy of productive rearrangement frequencies. Only overrepresented clonotypes making up at least 0.05% of each patient's repertoire were included in the public clonotype analysis. Approximately 14 age-matched healthy donor repertoires from immuneACCESS served as clonality controls. Not all clones reach the TCRdb copy of this immuneACCESS table, which keeps in-frame sequences only. Checked studies attribute under half of the gap to unresolved V genes and leave the rest unexplained. The V and J calls and clone size are taken from that table; D and trimming were inferred from the DNA. The sample table records 20,000 to 25,000 clones; about 68% of these occur just once. Jointly, the top ten make up roughly 7.6% of the sample.

The chain couples TRBV19 to TRBJ1-1; tentative D gene TRBD1, with 5 bases matching. The receptor was derived from a human donor with chronic lymphocytic leukemia. The sample was PBMCs, taken before ibrutinib treatment. CDR3 sequence: CASTPQGAMNTEAFF. The DNA reads TGTGCCAGTACCCCGCAGGGCGCCATGAACACTGAAGCTTTCTTT.